This T cell receptor (beta chain) was documented in a study of cytomegalovirus exposure and HLA in healthy donors. Trimming removed 2 bases from V and 8 bases from J, with 16 bases in between. The CDR3 is 15 residues long. The V gene's germline CDR1 is SGDLS and CDR2 YYNGEE. This PCR relied on a set of 60 Vbeta primers and 13 Jbeta primers. Measured with immunoSEQ multiplex PCR; TCRdb has only the in-frame clones, and not every one. The sample records more than 100,000 clones, 77% being singletons. Sequencing input: PBMCs. This TCR was recovered from a human donor in good health. V gene TRBV9 combines with J gene TRBJ1-4; a weak D match, TRBD1 (5 bases). The CDR3 region is CASSVGGALGEKLFF. In DNA form, the CDR3 reads TGTGCCAGCAGCGTGGGTGGGGCTTTGGGGGAAAAACTGTTTTTT.